This T cell receptor (beta chain) was sequenced in a study of T-cell memory formation after mild COVID-19. Study-level information: Each donor largely had its own TCR clusters.

The TCR alpha and TCR beta cDNA libraries, bearing sample barcodes and UMIs, were generated by 5'RACE using constant-segment primers. MiXCR was run by TCRdb on the 5' RACE reads, yielding one entry per CDR3 protein. This sample has about 250,000 distinct CDR3 sequences, with approximately 15% found just once. This clonotype was counted between two and nine times. What it binds is not known. The CDR3 length is 16 residues. CDR1 is SGHVS and CDR2 is FQNEAQ in the germline V gene. V was pared by 7 bases and J by 3 bases, with 16 bases between. General study points: The study found balanced CD4/CD8 in clones contracting day 15 to 85 and a CD4+ lean in later expanders. Pre-infection memory contained some responding clones, which suggested that cross-reactive memory had joined.

V usage is TRBV7-8 and J usage is TRBJ2-6; possibly TRBD1 for D (5 bases). The source material was PBMCs or a T cell subset sorted from them (not recorded which). The source of this sequence is an adult woman who had mild COVID-19 (a few samples of this study predate the infection). Cell type and time point are not known. The CDR3 nucleotides are TGTGCCAGCACCAACCAGGGCAGAGTTGGGGCCAACGTCCTGACTTTC. As protein: CASTNQGRVGANVLTF.